This TCR beta chain stems from a study of T cells in Graves' hyperthyroidism and ophthalmopathy. Study-wide context: Before any treatment, at initial diagnosis, peripheral blood was collected. Overall study results and limits: Most clonotypes expanded in the thyroid (above 0.001) were also present in blood.

CDR1 PRHDT and CDR2 FYEKMQ come from the germline V gene (reference sequence). The CDR3 spans 14 residues. Deletions cut 4 bases from V and 0 bases from J, with 7 bases between. Turning to this clonotype: What it binds is not known.

Graves' hyperthyroidism without ophthalmopathy progression within 18 months was termed stable. Each 10 ml fresh peripheral blood draw supplied the PBMCs. What was amplified from RNA transcripts were TCR beta CDR3 regions. First-round RT-PCR targeting the TCR CDR3 was performed with the HTBI primer set. TCRdb reprocessed the multiplex PCR reads with MiXCR, giving one entry per CDR3 protein. The table shows about 210,000 distinct CDR3 sequences, with 17% occurring only once. Sequenced sample: blood. The chain joins TRBV13 to TRBJ1-3; D might be TRBD1 (5 bases). The TCR originated in a man aged 50 to 59 with Graves' hyperthyroidism. CDR3 DNA sequence: TGTGCCAGCAGCTCGACAGCCTCTGGAAACACCATATATTTT. Encoded protein: CASSSTASGNTIYF.